The present entry profiles one TCR beta chain with its context. The antigen remains undetermined. Looked up from germline, CDR1 is MDHEN and CDR2 is SYDVKM. The CDR3 spans 14 residues. The trim removed 5 bases at V and 5 bases at J, leaving 5 bases unmatched. Here immunoSEQ multiplex PCR was the method, and the copy in TCRdb shows in-frame clones only, minus some. The sample yields just under 65,000 clones, roughly 88% seen once. This sample is part of a study of OX40 agonist ivuxolimab in advanced cancers. Regarding the study as a whole: Within 6 weeks, CD4+ and CD8+ blood T cells expanded clonally at 0.1 to 3.0 mg/kg. It was also the case that some nonresponders had low normalized T-cell clonal expansion.

The sequenced sample was CD4+ or CD8+ T cells sorted from blood, obtained in a trial of the OX40 agonist ivuxolimab. This sequence originates from an adult with an advanced solid tumor such as melanoma, head and neck, liver or kidney cancer. The V gene is TRBV28, the J gene TRBJ1-2, with 10 nucleotides matching TRBD1. The CDR3 DNA reads TGTGCCAGCAGTACAAGACAGGGGGCTTATGGCTACACCTTC. It is translated as CASSTRQGAYGYTF.